This T cell receptor beta chain was found in a study of early T cells in non-severe SARS-CoV-2 infection listed by TCRdb under 2021. A note on the overall study: Because TCR sequencing relied on bulk RNA taken from unsorted whole blood, pairing of alpha and beta chains was not possible.

General findings and caveats noted by the study authors: VDJdb matching was skewed toward anti-spike CD8 responses, so virus-specific expansions were likely underestimated and private and CD4 specificities were missed.

The study was a case-control design nested within a healthcare worker cohort in London, UK, with weekly nasopharyngeal swab PCR tests and blood sampling. Healthcare workers were recruited during the week of the UK lockdown, between 23 and 31 March 2020, and followed weekly for up to about 16 weeks. Trimming removed 6 bases from V and 4 bases from J; the gene matches leave 7 bases unexplained. As encoded in the germline V gene (reference sequence), CDR1 is LGHDT while CDR2 is YNNKEL. The CDR3 starts with the cysteine, ends with the phenylalanine, and has 14 residues. Only CDR3 DNA is held: 42 bases, read in frame from base 1. As to this clonotype: This receptor's antigen is unknown. No clone much larger than this one lies a single base away; base qualities are absent.

Libraries were prepared through 5' RACE. The run used a NextSeq 500. In the TCR library protocol, unique molecular identifiers were attached to individual cDNA molecules to correct for PCR bias and sequencing error. Both TCR alpha and beta chains were sequenced, and tight co-correlation was observed between alpha and beta sequence abundances in each sample. The authors' pipeline ran thus. V gene, J gene and CDR3 annotation of TCR sequences was performed with Decombinator V4. TCRs were defined as expanded if a significant change between any two time points was detected under a Poisson model with p below 0.0001. TCR abundances were normalised to the total number of TCRs sequenced per sample and expressed as counts per million. TRAV1-2 paired with TRAJ12, TRAJ20 or TRAJ33 defined MAIT TCRs, while TRAV10 paired with TRAJ18 defined iNKT TCRs. VDJdb, accessed on 1 November 2021, was searched for TCRs annotated for CMV, EBV and SARS-CoV-2, and TCRs annotated for more than one antigen were excluded. The public reads were reprocessed in TCRdb via fastp at Q25 and MiXCR, keeping in-frame beta chains. Each entry is one CDR3 protein sequence, shown with its most common DNA and genes. The V and J calls were determined by TCRdb, not by the authors. This sample holds 54,000 or so distinct CDR3 sequences; around an eighth were observed only once. Of the sample, 4.8% is held by the ten largest clones.

Specimen: whole blood. This TCR derives from an adult who was a healthcare worker with PCR-confirmed SARS-CoV-2 infection or an uninfected control (not recorded which). Here the chain combines TRBV3-1 and TRBJ2-7, with 9 junctional bases fitting TRBD1. The DNA sequence is given as TGTGCCAGCAGACAACGGACAGGGGATTACGAGCAGTACTTC. This gives the protein CASRQRTGDYEQYF.